This T cell receptor beta chain was captured in a study of blood T cell repertoires in COVID-19. Clones were sequenced by immunoSEQ multiplex PCR, and TCRdb holds only the in-frame ones, with some missing. The repertoire holds 100,000 or so clones, with about 90% as singletons. V dropped 4 bases and J dropped 6 bases, with 16 bases sitting between them. The CDR3 has 14 residues. CDR1 and CDR2 from the germline V gene are SGHDT and YYEEEE. The chain joins TRBV5-6 to TRBJ1-2; D is unresolved. The sample was peripheral blood. This sequence originates from a young man in a cohort sampled during active COVID-19. The chain's CDR3 is CASSLADPSHGYTF. The DNA of the CDR3 is TGTGCCAGCAGCCTGGCAGATCCATCGCATGGCTACACCTTC.